A selection of T cell receptor beta chains follows, all from one sample in a study of cytomegalovirus exposure and HLA in healthy donors. Libraries were prepared by immunoSEQ multiplex PCR; TCRdb keeps only in-frame clonotypes and omits some of them. The table shows 90,000 to 100,000 clones, with less than 80% occurring only once. The source material was PBMCs. The receptors derive from a boy between 10 and 17 years old in good health and CMV-seropositive. The CDR3 runs from the conserved cysteine through the conserved F or W. Fields, in order: clone size, J gene, D gene, V gene, CDR3 protein, CDR3 DNA. The D gene is left open where the match is weak. Expanded clones get a size class; other rows say once, few or many, or leave the size out.

abundance: few; j_gene: TRBJ2-3; d_gene: TRBD2; v_gene: TRBV19; CDR3aa: CASSMGIAGSTDTQYF; CDR3nt: TGTGCCAGTAGTATGGGAATAGCGGGGAGCACAGATACGCAGTATTTT
abundance: few; j_gene: TRBJ1-1; d_gene: -; v_gene: TRBV9; CDR3aa: CASSADIRFGTEAFF; CDR3nt: TGTGCCAGCAGCGCCGACATTAGGTTCGGCACTGAAGCTTTCTTT
abundance: once; j_gene: TRBJ2-7; d_gene: -; v_gene: TRBV5-1; CDR3aa: CASSFVGDKSYEQYF; CDR3nt: TGCGCCAGCAGCTTCGTGGGGGACAAATCCTACGAGCAGTACTTC
abundance: -; j_gene: TRBJ2-7; d_gene: TRBD1; v_gene: TRBV6-5; CDR3aa: CASSSGHRGSPYEQYF; CDR3nt: TGTGCCAGCAGTTCCGGACACAGGGGGAGTCCCTACGAGCAGTACTTC
abundance: -; j_gene: TRBJ2-2; d_gene: TRBD2; v_gene: TRBV7-9; CDR3aa: CASSRKTSGSNTGELFF; CDR3nt: TGTGCCAGCAGCCGAAAAACTAGCGGGAGTAACACCGGGGAGCTGTTTTTT
abundance: -; j_gene: TRBJ1-2; d_gene: -; v_gene: TRBV19; CDR3aa: CAAAWGGNYGYTF; CDR3nt: TGTGCCGCCGCTTGGGGGGGAAACTATGGCTACACCTTC
abundance: -; j_gene: TRBJ1-2; d_gene: TRBD1; v_gene: TRBV7-6; CDR3aa: CASSELGTGNLEGFLYGYTF; CDR3nt: TGTGCCAGCAGCGAACTAGGGACAGGGAACTTGGAGGGGTTCCTTTATGGCTACACCTTC
abundance: -; j_gene: TRBJ2-7; d_gene: -; v_gene: TRBV6-5; CDR3aa: CASSTTSIHEQYF; CDR3nt: TGTGCCAGCAGTACCACAAGTATCCACGAGCAGTACTTC
abundance: few; j_gene: TRBJ2-2; d_gene: TRBD1; v_gene: TRBV27; CDR3aa: CASSFGTGANGELFF; CDR3nt: TGTGCCAGCAGTTTTGGAACAGGGGCTAACGGGGAGCTGTTTTTT
abundance: -; j_gene: TRBJ2-7; d_gene: -; v_gene: TRBV29-1; CDR3aa: CSAGVNYEQYF; CDR3nt: TGCAGCGCCGGTGTCAACTACGAGCAGTACTTC
abundance: -; j_gene: TRBJ2-7; d_gene: -; v_gene: TRBV11-2; CDR3aa: CASSFRVRVEQYF; CDR3nt: TGTGCCAGCAGCTTTAGGGTCAGGGTCGAGCAGTACTTC
abundance: -; j_gene: TRBJ1-5; d_gene: -; v_gene: TRBV2; CDR3aa: CASKGEYNQPQHF; CDR3nt: TGTGCCAGCAAGGGGGAGTACAATCAGCCCCAGCATTTT
abundance: -; j_gene: TRBJ1-1; d_gene: -; v_gene: TRBV28; CDR3aa: CASSSGVVTEAFF; CDR3nt: TGTGCCAGCAGCTCCGGGGTGGTCACTGAAGCTTTCTTT
abundance: -; j_gene: TRBJ2-3; d_gene: -; v_gene: TRBV18; CDR3aa: CASSPTASTDTQYF; CDR3nt: TGTGCCAGCTCACCCACAGCTAGCACAGATACGCAGTATTTT
abundance: -; j_gene: TRBJ2-7; d_gene: TRBD2; v_gene: TRBV19; CDR3aa: CASSIALAVSEQYF; CDR3nt: TGTGCCAGTAGTATAGCCCTAGCGGTATCCGAGCAGTACTTC
abundance: -; j_gene: TRBJ2-2; d_gene: TRBD1; v_gene: TRBV9; CDR3aa: CASSVVSGGAGELFF; CDR3nt: TGTGCCAGCAGCGTAGTATCAGGGGGTGCCGGGGAGCTGTTTTTT
abundance: few; j_gene: TRBJ2-6; d_gene: -; v_gene: TRBV6-5; CDR3aa: CASSSRGLGTNVLTF; CDR3nt: TGTGCCAGCAGCTCTCGGGGGTTGGGGACCAACGTCCTGACTTTC
abundance: -; j_gene: TRBJ2-3; d_gene: TRBD1; v_gene: TRBV6-5; CDR3aa: CASSQTGAGTDTQYF; CDR3nt: TGTGCCAGCAGTCAGACAGGGGCAGGGACAGATACGCAGTATTTT
abundance: -; j_gene: TRBJ2-7; d_gene: -; v_gene: TRBV20-1; CDR3aa: CSASMSYEQYF; CDR3nt: TGCAGTGCTAGTATGTCCTACGAGCAGTACTTC
abundance: -; j_gene: TRBJ1-1; d_gene: -; v_gene: TRBV4-3; CDR3aa: CASSQVSRGNTEAFF; CDR3nt: TGCGCCAGCAGCCAAGTTTCCAGGGGGAACACTGAAGCTTTCTTT
abundance: -; j_gene: TRBJ1-1; d_gene: -; v_gene: TRBV28; CDR3aa: CASRFGKRTEAFF; CDR3nt: TGTGCCAGCAGATTCGGGAAAAGGACTGAAGCTTTCTTT
abundance: -; j_gene: TRBJ1-6; d_gene: TRBD1; v_gene: TRBV6-5; CDR3aa: CASTKRGQGASPLNF; CDR3nt: TGTGCCAGCACCAAACGGGGACAGGGGGCTTCACCCCTCAACTTT
abundance: -; j_gene: TRBJ2-1; d_gene: -; v_gene: TRBV5-1; CDR3aa: CASSSQGHEQFF; CDR3nt: TGCGCCAGCAGCTCACAGGGCCATGAGCAGTTCTTC
abundance: -; j_gene: TRBJ1-4; d_gene: TRBD1; v_gene: TRBV5-1; CDR3aa: CASSSSGTGYEKLFF; CDR3nt: TGCGCCAGCAGCAGCTCCGGGACAGGGTATGAAAAACTGTTTTTT
abundance: -; j_gene: TRBJ2-7; d_gene: TRBD1; v_gene: TRBV5-1; CDR3aa: CASSVEGASYEQYF; CDR3nt: TGCGCCAGCAGCGTTGAGGGGGCCTCCTACGAGCAGTACTTC
abundance: -; j_gene: TRBJ2-3; d_gene: TRBD2; v_gene: TRBV18; CDR3aa: CASSPIGTSGSTDTQYF; CDR3nt: TGTGCCAGCTCACCTATCGGGACTAGCGGGAGTACAGATACGCAGTATTTT
abundance: -; j_gene: TRBJ2-2; d_gene: -; v_gene: TRBV28; CDR3aa: CASSPYSGTGELFF; CDR3nt: TGTGCCAGCAGTCCTTACTCGGGTACCGGGGAGCTGTTTTTT
abundance: -; j_gene: TRBJ1-1; d_gene: -; v_gene: TRBV10-3; CDR3aa: CAISEPRLGNTEAFF; CDR3nt: TGTGCCATCAGCGAGCCGCGGTTGGGGAACACTGAAGCTTTCTTT
abundance: -; j_gene: TRBJ2-3; d_gene: -; v_gene: TRBV6-6; CDR3aa: CASSYGQGRSDTQYF; CDR3nt: TGTGCCAGCAGTTACGGGCAGGGAAGGTCAGATACGCAGTATTTT
abundance: few; j_gene: TRBJ2-3; d_gene: TRBD2; v_gene: TRBV7-9; CDR3aa: CASSPGLAGVDTQYF; CDR3nt: TGTGCCAGCAGCCCAGGACTAGCGGGAGTGGATACGCAGTATTTT
abundance: -; j_gene: TRBJ1-4; d_gene: -; v_gene: TRBV2; CDR3aa: CASREPRTNEKLFF; CDR3nt: TGTGCCAGCAGGGAACCGAGAACTAATGAAAAACTGTTTTTT
abundance: -; j_gene: TRBJ2-1; d_gene: TRBD2; v_gene: TRBV18; CDR3aa: CASSLWTGSTSGDEQFF; CDR3nt: TGTGCCAGCTCACTCTGGACGGGATCCACTAGCGGGGATGAGCAGTTCTTC
abundance: -; j_gene: TRBJ2-7; d_gene: -; v_gene: TRBV5-1; CDR3aa: CASSGLQGSYEQYF; CDR3nt: TGCGCCAGCAGCGGGCTACAGGGCTCCTACGAGCAGTACTTC
abundance: -; j_gene: TRBJ2-1; d_gene: -; v_gene: TRBV9; CDR3aa: CASSVTGSSYNEQFF; CDR3nt: TGTGCCAGCAGCGTAACGGGGAGCTCCTACAATGAGCAGTTCTTC
abundance: few; j_gene: TRBJ2-3; d_gene: TRBD2; v_gene: TRBV5-1; CDR3aa: CASSLAGAAADTQYF; CDR3nt: TGCGCCAGCAGCCTAGCGGGGGCAGCGGCAGATACGCAGTATTTT
abundance: -; j_gene: TRBJ2-7; d_gene: TRBD1; v_gene: TRBV19; CDR3aa: CASSLRDSSYEQYF; CDR3nt: TGTGCCAGTAGCCTCCGGGACAGCTCCTACGAGCAGTACTTC
abundance: -; j_gene: TRBJ2-2; d_gene: -; v_gene: TRBV12-5; CDR3aa: CASGPTHRARGTGELFF; CDR3nt: TGTGCTAGTGGCCCTACCCACAGGGCTCGGGGCACCGGGGAGCTGTTTTTT